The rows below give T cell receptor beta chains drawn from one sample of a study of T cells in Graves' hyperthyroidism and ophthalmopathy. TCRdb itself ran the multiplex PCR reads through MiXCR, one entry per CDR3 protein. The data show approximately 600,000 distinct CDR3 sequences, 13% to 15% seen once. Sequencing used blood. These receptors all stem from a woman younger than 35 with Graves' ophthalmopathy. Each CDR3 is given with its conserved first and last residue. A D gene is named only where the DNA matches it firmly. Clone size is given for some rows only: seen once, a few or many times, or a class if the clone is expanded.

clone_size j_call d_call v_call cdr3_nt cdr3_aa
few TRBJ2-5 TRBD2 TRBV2 TGTGCCAGCAGTGAAGTCGGAAGCGGGAGGAGTCGGGAGACCCAGTACTTC CASSEVGSGRSRETQYF
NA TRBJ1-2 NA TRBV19 TGTGCCAGTAGTATAGCGAGTGGCTACACCTTC CASSIASGYTF
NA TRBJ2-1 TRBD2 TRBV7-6 TGTGCCAGCAGCTTAGAACTGGGACTAGGAGGGTCCTACAATGAGCAGTTCTTC CASSLELGLGGSYNEQFF
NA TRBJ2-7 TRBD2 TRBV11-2 TGTGCCAGCAGCTCCGCCGGGACTAGCGGTAGCTACGAGCAGTACTTC CASSSAGTSGSYEQYF
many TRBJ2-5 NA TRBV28 TGTGCCAGCAGTTCACCCACTAGTGGGGGGCGAGAGACCCAGTACTTC CASSSPTSGGRETQYF
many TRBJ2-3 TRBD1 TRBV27 TGTGCCAGCAGCTGGGACAGGGGGACAGATACGCAGTATTTT CASSWDRGTDTQYF
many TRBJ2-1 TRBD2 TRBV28 TGTGCCAGCAGTTTACTGAGCGGGAGAGCCTTTTGGTTCTTC CASSLLSGRAFWFF
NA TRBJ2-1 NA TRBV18 TGTGCCAGCTCACCGTCGGGAGCAGGTAATGAGCAGTTCTTC CASSPSGAGNEQFF
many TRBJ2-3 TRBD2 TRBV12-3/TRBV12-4 TGTGCCAGCAGGCCCCTAGCGGGAGTGGTAGATACGCAGTATTTT CASRPLAGVVDTQYF
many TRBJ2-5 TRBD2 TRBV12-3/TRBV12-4 TGTGCCAGCAGTTTAGGGCTAGCGGGAGGCCAAGAGACCCAGTACTTC CASSLGLAGGQETQYF
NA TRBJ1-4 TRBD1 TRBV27 TGTGCCAGCAGTCTTCACAGGGGTGGTAATGAAAAACTGTTTTTT CASSLHRGGNEKLFF
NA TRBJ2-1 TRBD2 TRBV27 TGTGCCAGCAGTATCTCCGGCTTCGCGCGGGAGGCCTACAATGAGCAGTTCTTC CASSISGFAREAYNEQFF
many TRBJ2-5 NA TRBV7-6 TGTGCCAGCAGCTCCCTTACTAGCACAGAGACCCAGTACTTC CASSSLTSTETQYF
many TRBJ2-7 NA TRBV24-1 TGTGCCACCAGTGATGGAGGAGGCGGCGAGCAGTACTTC CATSDGGGGEQYF
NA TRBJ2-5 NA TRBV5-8 TGTGCCAGCAGCTTGTTATCTACCGATGTGGAGACCCAGTACTTC CASSLLSTDVETQYF
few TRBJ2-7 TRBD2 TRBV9 TGTGCCAGCAGCGTAGGGTCCAGGGCTAGCGGGGGCCTCGAGCAGTACTTC CASSVGSRASGGLEQYF
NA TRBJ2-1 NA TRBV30 TGTGCCTGGGGGGCCTACAATGAGCAGTTCTTC CAWGAYNEQFF
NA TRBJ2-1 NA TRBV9 TGTGCCAGCAGCGTAGGTTCAGGGCTGGAGCAGTTCTTC CASSVGSGLEQFF
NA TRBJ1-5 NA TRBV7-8 TGCGCCAGCAGCCAAGTAGGACCCAGTGAAAATCAGCCCCAGCATTTT CASSQVGPSENQPQHF
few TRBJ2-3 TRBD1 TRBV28 TGTGCCAGCAATAACCGGGACAGGCTCGGTGTTACGCAGTATTTT CASNNRDRLGVTQYF
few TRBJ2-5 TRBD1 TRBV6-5 TGTGCCAGCAGTTGGACAGGGGAGACCCAGTACTTC CASSWTGETQYF
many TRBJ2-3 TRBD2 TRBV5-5 TGTGCCAGCAGCTTCGGGCGGACGGGAGGATCAGATACGCAGTATTTT CASSFGRTGGSDTQYF
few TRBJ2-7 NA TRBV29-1 TGCAGCGTTGTTGGTCAATCAGGAGTTGTCGAGCAGTACTTC CSVVGQSGVVEQYF
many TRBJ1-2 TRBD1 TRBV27 TGTGCCAGCTACAACAGGGGCTATGGCTACACCTTC CASYNRGYGYTF
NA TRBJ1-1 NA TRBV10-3 TGTGCCATCAGTGAGATCGGGGTAGCTCCACCCATGAACACTGAAGCTTTCTTT CAISEIGVAPPMNTEAFF
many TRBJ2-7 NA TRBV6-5 TGTGCCAGCAGTTACGTGGGCGGGGGCGGGTACGAGCAGTACTTC CASSYVGGGGYEQYF